This T cell receptor beta chain was identified in a study of T cells in Graves' hyperthyroidism and ophthalmopathy. The CDR3 regions of TCR beta were amplified from RNA transcripts. First-round RT-PCR of the TCR CDR3 relied on the HTBI primer set. TCRdb itself ran the multiplex PCR reads through MiXCR, one entry per CDR3 protein. The sample lists about 740,000 distinct CDR3 sequences, less than 15% occurring once. CDR3 length: 14 residues. V lost 1 base, J lost 9 bases, and 16 bases lay in between. Looked up from germline, CDR1 is GTSNPN and CDR2 is SVGIG (reference sequence). This clonotype was recorded at least ten times.

The chain employs TRBV30 and TRBJ1-5; D not resolved. Sequencing was carried out using blood. The receptor was derived from a woman under 30 with Graves' hyperthyroidism. The CDR3 nucleotides read TGTGCCTGGAGTGAGTGGGCTTTCAACATGCCCCAGCATTTT. Translation: CAWSEWAFNMPQHF.